This entry is about one T cell receptor beta chain. What it binds is not known. A clone one base away is much larger, so this may be a read error. Purified naive CD4+ T cells were depleted of CD25+ Tregs. After constant-region reverse-primer amplification, full-length variable regions underwent semi-nested PCR with Nested Universal Primer A. A single record per CDR3 protein comes from TCRdb applying MiXCR to the 5' RACE reads. The sample has about 40,000 distinct CDR3 sequences, 18% seen once. CDR3 size: 11 residues. The germline CDR1 and CDR2 sequences are ENHRY and SYGVKD. Overall study results and limits: Tumor Tregs overlapped most with tumor, then blood, naive CD4+ cells. The TCR gene usage of tumor memory CD4+ T cells clustered together with blood and lymph node memory CD4+ cells and with lymph node naive CD4+ cells.

This rearrangement joins TRBV10-3 to TRBJ1-1; TRBD1 is a possible D gene (6 bases). The specimen sequenced was naive CD4+ T cells sorted from a lymph node. This sample's subset: naive CD4+ T cells, CD4+CD45RA+CD25-. The clonotype comes from a female donor with breast cancer. CDR3 in amino acids: CAISKTGEALF. The CDR3 nucleotides are TGTGCCATCAGTAAGACAGGTGAAGCTCTCTTT.